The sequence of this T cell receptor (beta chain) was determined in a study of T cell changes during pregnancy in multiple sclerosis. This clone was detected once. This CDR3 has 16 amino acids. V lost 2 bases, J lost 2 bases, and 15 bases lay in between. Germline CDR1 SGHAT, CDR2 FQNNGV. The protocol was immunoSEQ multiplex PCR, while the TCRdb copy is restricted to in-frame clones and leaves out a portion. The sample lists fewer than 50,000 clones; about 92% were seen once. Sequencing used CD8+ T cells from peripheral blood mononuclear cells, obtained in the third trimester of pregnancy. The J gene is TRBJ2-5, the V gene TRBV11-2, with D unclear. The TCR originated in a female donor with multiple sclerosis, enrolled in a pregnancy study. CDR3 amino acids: CASSLRFGGDQETQYF. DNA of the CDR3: TGTGCCAGCAGCTTACGATTCGGCGGAGATCAAGAGACCCAGTACTTC. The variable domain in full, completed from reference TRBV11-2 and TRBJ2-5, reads EAGVAQSPRYKIIEKRQSVAFWCNPISGHATLYWYQQILGQGPKLLIQFQNNGVVDDSQLPKDRFSAERLKGVDSTLKIQPAKLEDSAVYLCASSLRFGGDQETQYFGPGTRLLVL.